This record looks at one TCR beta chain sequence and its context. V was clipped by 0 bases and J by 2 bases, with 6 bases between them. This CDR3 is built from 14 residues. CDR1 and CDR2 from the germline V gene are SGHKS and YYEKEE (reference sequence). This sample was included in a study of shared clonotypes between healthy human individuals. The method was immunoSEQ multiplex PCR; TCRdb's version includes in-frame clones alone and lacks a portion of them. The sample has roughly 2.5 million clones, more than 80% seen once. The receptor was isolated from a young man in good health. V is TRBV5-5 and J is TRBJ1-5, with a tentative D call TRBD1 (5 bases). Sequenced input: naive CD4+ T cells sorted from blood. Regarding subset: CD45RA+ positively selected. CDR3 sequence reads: CASSLETGNQPQHF. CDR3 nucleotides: TGTGCCAGCAGCTTGGAGACAGGCAATCAGCCCCAGCATTTT.